This T cell receptor beta chain emerged from a study of identical twins. V lost 0 bases to trimming and J lost 1 base, with 15 bases between them. Germline lookup yields CDR1 LNHNV and CDR2 YYDKDF (reference sequence). The CDR3 has 17 amino acids. MiXCR was run by TCRdb on the 5' RACE reads, yielding one entry per CDR3 protein. The sample includes approximately 1.8 million distinct CDR3 sequences, around 29% of them seen just once. This clonotype was picked up many times. The source material was cord blood. The chain links TRBV15 to TRBJ2-5; the D gene could be TRBD1 or TRBD2 (5 bases each). This clonotype originated in a newborn girl in good health. CDR3: CATSRDWSGLTQETQYF. The CDR3 nucleotides read TGTGCCACCAGCAGAGATTGGTCGGGGCTAACCCAAGAGACCCAGTACTTC.